The rows below give T cell receptor beta chains drawn from one sample of a study of PD-1 blockade in classical Hodgkin lymphoma. TCRdb's table, derived via immunoSEQ multiplex PCR, lists solely in-frame clones and lacks some. The repertoire holds 14,000 to 15,000 clones, with approximately 58% as singletons. Sample: peripheral blood mononuclear cells (PBMCs), taken at baseline. These receptors came from a human donor with classical Hodgkin lymphoma. Both conserved end residues are part of each CDR3. Each record gives: clone size, J gene, D gene, V gene, CDR3 DNA, CDR3 protein. The D gene is left open where the match is weak. Clone sizes are given selectively: once, few, many, or a class where the clone is expanded.

clone size: NA
J gene: TRBJ2-1
D gene: NA
V gene: TRBV5-5
CDR3 DNA: TGTGCCAGCAGCTTGGCGGGCTCTCCCGACTACAATGAGCAGTTCTTC
CDR3 protein: CASSLAGSPDYNEQFF

clone size: NA
J gene: TRBJ1-2
D gene: NA
V gene: TRBV19
CDR3 DNA: TGTGCCAGTAGTATGGGACCTATGGAGGGCTACACCTTC
CDR3 protein: CASSMGPMEGYTF

clone size: few
J gene: TRBJ2-1
D gene: TRBD2
V gene: TRBV11-3
CDR3 DNA: TGTGCCAGCAGCTTTGAGTGGCGGGAGGGTAATGAGCAGTTCTTC
CDR3 protein: CASSFEWREGNEQFF

clone size: NA
J gene: TRBJ2-2
D gene: NA
V gene: TRBV18
CDR3 DNA: TGTGCCAGCTCACGAAGTACCGGGGAGCTGTTTTTT
CDR3 protein: CASSRSTGELFF

clone size: NA
J gene: TRBJ2-7
D gene: NA
V gene: TRBV6-1
CDR3 DNA: TGTGCCAGCAGTGCTTATAGCGGATCCCGTTGGGAGCAGTACTTC
CDR3 protein: CASSAYSGSRWEQYF

clone size: NA
J gene: TRBJ2-5
D gene: NA
V gene: TRBV7-9
CDR3 DNA: TGTGCCAGCAGCTTAGCTGAGACCCAGTACTTC
CDR3 protein: CASSLAETQYF

clone size: once
J gene: TRBJ2-2
D gene: NA
V gene: TRBV7-9
CDR3 DNA: TGTGCCAGCAGCCACCCGACAGGACTGAACACCGGGGAGCTGTTTTTT
CDR3 protein: CASSHPTGLNTGELFF

clone size: NA
J gene: TRBJ2-3
D gene: NA
V gene: TRBV6-8
CDR3 DNA: TGTGCCAGCATAGAGGGGGATACGCAGTATTTT
CDR3 protein: CASIEGDTQYF

clone size: NA
J gene: TRBJ2-7
D gene: NA
V gene: TRBV27
CDR3 DNA: TGTGCCAGCAGTTTATCCCGGACGGGGTACGAGCAGTACTTC
CDR3 protein: CASSLSRTGYEQYF

clone size: NA
J gene: TRBJ2-1
D gene: TRBD2
V gene: TRBV4-2
CDR3 DNA: TGTGCCAGCAGCCTGGGAAGCGGGAGGGCGGATAATGAGCAGTTCTTC
CDR3 protein: CASSLGSGRADNEQFF

clone size: medium-sized
J gene: TRBJ1-4
D gene: NA
V gene: TRBV7-8
CDR3 DNA: TGTGCCAGCAGCTTAGCTGCGGGTCCTAATGAAAAACTGTTTTTT
CDR3 protein: CASSLAAGPNEKLFF

clone size: NA
J gene: TRBJ2-1
D gene: NA
V gene: TRBV29-1
CDR3 DNA: TGCAGCGTTGAAGATCTGCGGGACTTGTCCTACAATGAGCAGTTCTTC
CDR3 protein: CSVEDLRDLSYNEQFF

clone size: few
J gene: TRBJ2-1
D gene: TRBD2
V gene: TRBV7-9
CDR3 DNA: TGTGCCAGCAGCGCAACCGCAACTAGCGGGAGTAATAATGAGCAGTTCTTC
CDR3 protein: CASSATATSGSNNEQFF

clone size: once
J gene: TRBJ2-7
D gene: TRBD2
V gene: TRBV5-5
CDR3 DNA: TGTGCCAGCAGCTTTAGCGGGATCCCCTACGAGCAGTACTTC
CDR3 protein: CASSFSGIPYEQYF

clone size: NA
J gene: TRBJ2-3
D gene: NA
V gene: TRBV11-2
CDR3 DNA: TGTGCCAGCAGCTTACTAGGGTCCAGGGGCACAGATACGCAGTATTTT
CDR3 protein: CASSLLGSRGTDTQYF

clone size: NA
J gene: TRBJ2-4
D gene: NA
V gene: TRBV28
CDR3 DNA: TGTGCCAGCAGCCTACCGAACGGGATGGGCAAAAACATTCAGTACTTC
CDR3 protein: CASSLPNGMGKNIQYF

clone size: NA
J gene: TRBJ2-7
D gene: NA
V gene: TRBV19
CDR3 DNA: TGTGCCACTAAACAGGGTCCCGGAGAGCAGTACTTC
CDR3 protein: CATKQGPGEQYF

clone size: NA
J gene: TRBJ1-6
D gene: NA
V gene: TRBV5-6
CDR3 DNA: TGTGCCAGCAACAGATGGGGGGGGCAGGGCGCCTATAATTCACCCCTCCACTTT
CDR3 protein: CASNRWGGQGAYNSPLHF

clone size: NA
J gene: TRBJ2-7
D gene: NA
V gene: TRBV5-8
CDR3 DNA: TGTGCCAGCAGCCAAGATTTTGAGTACGAGCAGTACTTC
CDR3 protein: CASSQDFEYEQYF

clone size: NA
J gene: TRBJ2-7
D gene: NA
V gene: TRBV28
CDR3 DNA: TGTGCCAGCAGTCCCCTGGGCTACGAGCAGTACTTC
CDR3 protein: CASSPLGYEQYF

clone size: NA
J gene: TRBJ1-1
D gene: NA
V gene: TRBV5-1
CDR3 DNA: TGCGCCAGCAGCTTGTTCGAGGGTTCTGAAGCTTTCTTT
CDR3 protein: CASSLFEGSEAFF

clone size: NA
J gene: TRBJ2-5
D gene: NA
V gene: TRBV7-6
CDR3 DNA: TGTGCCAGCAGGGGGGGAGTCCGCTTACAAGAGACCCAGTACTTC
CDR3 protein: CASRGGVRLQETQYF

clone size: NA
J gene: TRBJ1-2
D gene: TRBD1
V gene: TRBV2
CDR3 DNA: TGTGCCAGTCAGCCGGGACAGAACTATGGCTACACCTTC
CDR3 protein: CASQPGQNYGYTF

clone size: NA
J gene: TRBJ1-2
D gene: NA
V gene: TRBV7-2
CDR3 DNA: TGTGCCAGCAGCTTAGTGGCGAAGAACTATGGCTACACCTTC
CDR3 protein: CASSLVAKNYGYTF

clone size: NA
J gene: TRBJ2-5
D gene: NA
V gene: TRBV2
CDR3 DNA: TGTGCCGGCGGGGTACAAGAGACCCAGTACTTC
CDR3 protein: CAGGVQETQYF

clone size: few
J gene: TRBJ2-1
D gene: NA
V gene: TRBV6-6
CDR3 DNA: TGTGCCAGCGTCCCCGGGACCTTTTACAATGAGCAGTTCTTC
CDR3 protein: CASVPGTFYNEQFF

clone size: once
J gene: TRBJ2-3
D gene: NA
V gene: TRBV18
CDR3 DNA: TGTGCCAGCTCACCGATCACGGGGACGTCCACAGATACGCAGTATTTT
CDR3 protein: CASSPITGTSTDTQYF

clone size: NA
J gene: TRBJ2-7
D gene: TRBD2
V gene: TRBV10-2
CDR3 DNA: TGCGCCAGCAGTGAGCCTGGGACTAGCGGGACCTACGAGCAGTACTTC
CDR3 protein: CASSEPGTSGTYEQYF